Given below is one TCR beta chain in context. Its target is not known. Each CDR3 protein gets one entry after TCRdb re-called the RT-PCR reads with MiXCR. The data hold about 480,000 distinct CDR3 sequences, with over 25% observed a single time. This entry belongs to a study of response to subunit inactivated influenza vaccine. Trimming pared 0 bases from V and 0 bases from J, leaving 10 bases between. The CDR3 sequence is 16 residues long. Germline lookup yields CDR1 SGHRS and CDR2 YFSETQ. General study findings and limits: T cells newly recruited by each seasonal influenza vaccination are few, the authors suggested.

The V gene is TRBV5-1, the J gene TRBJ1-3, with D possibly matching TRBD1 (6 bases). The sequenced sample was CD4+ T cells sorted from PBMCs, obtained about 5 days after vaccination. This receptor was obtained from a man aged 50-60 years who received an inactivated influenza vaccine. The CDR3 loop reads CASSLERQVSGNTIYF. DNA for the CDR3: TGCGCCAGCAGCTTGGAACGACAGGTCTCTGGAAACACCATATATTTT. Using reference TRBV5-1 and TRBJ1-3 for the parts outside the CDR3, the full variable domain is KAGVTQTPRYLIKTRGQQVTLSCSPISGHRSVSWYQQTPGQGLQFLFEYFSETQRNKGNFPGRFSGRQFSNSRSEMNVSTLELGDSALYLCASSLERQVSGNTIYFGEGSWLTVV.